This section outlines one T cell receptor beta chain sequence together with its context. Next came a second PCR, run for roughly 6 to 11 cycles, which used a sample-barcoded 5' primer along with a J-beta primer mix. TCRdb passed the 5' RACE reads through MiXCR, listing each CDR3 protein once. The sample records some 750,000 distinct CDR3 sequences, about 20% being singletons. These data belong to a study of blood T cells in healthy people across ages. Ranging in age from roughly 6 to 100, the donors were healthy Caucasian individuals from Russia. Peripheral blood was drawn, approximately 9.5 milliliters per donor. Total RNA, at least 5 micrograms per sample, was extracted from PBMCs. The J segment lost 7 bases and the V segment lost 1 base, leaving 6 bases of the junction unmatched. The CDR3 is 15 amino acids. Germline CDR1 LGHDT, CDR2 YNNKEL (reference sequence).

The sequenced sample consisted of blood. The receptor comes from a man between 65 and 80 years old in good health. V is TRBV3-1 and J is TRBJ2-5, with TRBD2 matching over 10 bases. The CDR3 region is CASSQVAGGVGTQYF. CDR3 coding DNA: TGTGCCAGCAGCCAAGTAGCGGGGGGTGTGGGGACCCAGTACTTC.